This note documents a single T cell receptor beta chain sequence. The CDR3 has 17 residues. CDR1 is MGHDK and CDR2 is SYGVNS in the germline V gene. Trimming at V came to 1 base and at J to 5 bases, leaving 10 bases not matched to a gene. These data come from a study of blood T cell repertoires in COVID-19. Authors' methods: Quantification of nucleated cells was approximated via reference gene primer amplification. TCRdb keeps only in-frame clones here, not all; method: immunoSEQ multiplex PCR. V, J and clone size are taken as reported in that table, and D and trimming were inferred from the DNA itself. The repertoire holds more than 55,000 clones, with about 87% as singletons.

The receptor was derived from a human donor with active COVID-19. The donor label of this sample is uncertain. Sequencing input: peripheral blood. This chain joins TRBV25-1 and TRBJ2-1; 8 bases map to TRBD2. The CDR3 protein is CASSEFFTGGPDNEQFF. The DNA of the CDR3 is TGTGCCAGCAGTGAATTCTTCACGGGAGGGCCTGACAATGAGCAGTTCTTC.